This T cell receptor (beta chain) was obtained from a study of blood T cell repertoires in COVID-19. Study at large: From the United States, Italy and Spain came samples of acute and convalescent COVID-19. The cDNA or gDNA used as material had been derived from T cells, B-cell-depleted T cells, or PBMCs.

The CDR3 runs 15 residues. V lost 1 base to trimming and J lost 5 bases; unmatched junction nucleotides: 6. CDR1 and CDR2 from the germline V gene are LNHNV and YYDKDF (reference sequence). Original data processing: Researchers report that nucleated cell counts were estimated from reference gene primer amplification. The assay was immunoSEQ multiplex PCR, and TCRdb's table has in-frame clones only and misses some. That table furnishes V, J and clone size, whereas the DNA furnished D and trimming. Here the sample spans over 250,000 clones, 87% being singletons. The chain combines TRBV15 with TRBJ1-1; 8 bases fit TRBD1. Sequencing input: peripheral blood. The TCR sequence derives from a woman in her thirties or forties who had recovered from COVID-19. Here the CDR3 DNA reads TGTGCCACCAGCAGAGGGGGGACAGGCGGGACTGAAGCTTTCTTT. Residues: CATSRGGTGGTEAFF.